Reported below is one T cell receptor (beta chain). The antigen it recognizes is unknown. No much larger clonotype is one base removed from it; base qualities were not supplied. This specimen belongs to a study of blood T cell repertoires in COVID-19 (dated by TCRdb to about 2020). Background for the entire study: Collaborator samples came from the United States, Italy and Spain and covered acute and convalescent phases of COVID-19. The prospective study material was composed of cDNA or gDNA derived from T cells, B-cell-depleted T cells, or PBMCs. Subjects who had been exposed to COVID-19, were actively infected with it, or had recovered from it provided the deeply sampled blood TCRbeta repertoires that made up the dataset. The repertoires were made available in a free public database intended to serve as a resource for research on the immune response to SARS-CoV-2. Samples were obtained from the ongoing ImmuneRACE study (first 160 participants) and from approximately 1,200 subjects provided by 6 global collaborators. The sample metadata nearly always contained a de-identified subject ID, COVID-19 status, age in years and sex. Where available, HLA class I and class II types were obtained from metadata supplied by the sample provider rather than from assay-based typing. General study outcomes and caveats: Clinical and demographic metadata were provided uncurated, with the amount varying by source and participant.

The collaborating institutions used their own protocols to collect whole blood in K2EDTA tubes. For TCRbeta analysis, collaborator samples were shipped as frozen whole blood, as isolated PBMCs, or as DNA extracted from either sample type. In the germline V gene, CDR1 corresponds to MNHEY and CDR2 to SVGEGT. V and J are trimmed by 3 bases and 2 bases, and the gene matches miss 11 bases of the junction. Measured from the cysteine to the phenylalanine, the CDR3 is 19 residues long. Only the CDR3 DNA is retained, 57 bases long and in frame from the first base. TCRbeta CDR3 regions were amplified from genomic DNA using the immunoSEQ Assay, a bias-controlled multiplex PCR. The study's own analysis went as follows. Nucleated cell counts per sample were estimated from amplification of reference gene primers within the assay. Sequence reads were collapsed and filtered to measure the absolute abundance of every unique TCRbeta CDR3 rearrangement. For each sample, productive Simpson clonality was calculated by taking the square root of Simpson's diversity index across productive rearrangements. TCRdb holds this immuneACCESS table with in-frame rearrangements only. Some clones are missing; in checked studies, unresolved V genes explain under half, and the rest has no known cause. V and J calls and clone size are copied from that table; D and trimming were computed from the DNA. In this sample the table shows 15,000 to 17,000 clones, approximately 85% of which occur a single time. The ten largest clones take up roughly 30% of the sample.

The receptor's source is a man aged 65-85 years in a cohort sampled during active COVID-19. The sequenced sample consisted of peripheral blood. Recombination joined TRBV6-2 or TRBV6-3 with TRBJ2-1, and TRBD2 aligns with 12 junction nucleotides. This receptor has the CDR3 CASSYALAGGKRTYNEQFF. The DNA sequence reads TGTGCCAGCAGTTATGCACTAGCGGGAGGAAAGAGGACCTACAATGAGCAGTTCTTC.